This note documents a single TCR beta chain sequence. These data belong to a study of control samples from healthy donors and cancer patients. This CDR3 spans 14 amino acids. V was cut by 3 bases and J by 0 bases, with 7 bases left in between. Germline V gene sequence: CDR1 KGHSH, CDR2 LQKENI. Some clones are missing from TCRdb's copy, which holds only in-frame ones; the method was immunoSEQ multiplex PCR. The sample has about 220,000 clones, just under 95% seen once; the top ten hold 1.5%. Sample: blood. The chain combines TRBV18 with TRBJ2-3; D not certain. This clonotype was sampled from a man aged 50 to 60 in good health. CDR3 loop: CASSPLQSTDTQYF. The CDR3 coding sequence is TGTGCCAGCTCACCTCTACAGAGCACAGATACGCAGTATTTT.